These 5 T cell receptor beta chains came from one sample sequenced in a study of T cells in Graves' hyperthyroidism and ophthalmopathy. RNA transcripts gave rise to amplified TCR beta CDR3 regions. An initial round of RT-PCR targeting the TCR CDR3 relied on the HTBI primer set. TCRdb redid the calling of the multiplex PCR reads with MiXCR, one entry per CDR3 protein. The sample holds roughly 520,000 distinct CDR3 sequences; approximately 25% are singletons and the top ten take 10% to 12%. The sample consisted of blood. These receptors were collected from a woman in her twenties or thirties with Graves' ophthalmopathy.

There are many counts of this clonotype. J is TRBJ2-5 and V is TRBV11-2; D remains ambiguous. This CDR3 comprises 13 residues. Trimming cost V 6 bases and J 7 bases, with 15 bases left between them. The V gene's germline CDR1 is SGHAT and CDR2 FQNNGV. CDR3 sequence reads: CASRWVGGTTQYF. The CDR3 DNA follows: TGTGCCAGCAGATGGGTGGGCGGTACGACCCAGTACTTC.

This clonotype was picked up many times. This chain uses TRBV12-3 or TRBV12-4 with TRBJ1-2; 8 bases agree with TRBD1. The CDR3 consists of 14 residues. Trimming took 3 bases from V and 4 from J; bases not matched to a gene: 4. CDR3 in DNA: TGTGCCAGCAGTTTGGACGACAGGGGCTATGGCTACACCTTC. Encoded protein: CASSLDDRGYGYTF.

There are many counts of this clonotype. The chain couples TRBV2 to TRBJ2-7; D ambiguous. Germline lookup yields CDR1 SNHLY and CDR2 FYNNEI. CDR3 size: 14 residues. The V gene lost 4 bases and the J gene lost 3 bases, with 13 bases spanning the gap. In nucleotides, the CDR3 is TGTGCCAGCAGTGGGAAGGGCCCGAACTACGAGCAGTACTTC. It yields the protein CASSGKGPNYEQYF.

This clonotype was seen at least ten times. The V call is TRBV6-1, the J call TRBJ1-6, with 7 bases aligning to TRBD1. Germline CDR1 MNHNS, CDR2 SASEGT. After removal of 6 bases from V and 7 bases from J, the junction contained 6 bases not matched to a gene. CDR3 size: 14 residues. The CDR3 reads CASRVTGRNSPLHF. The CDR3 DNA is TGTGCCAGCAGGGTGACAGGGCGGAATTCACCCCTCCACTTT.

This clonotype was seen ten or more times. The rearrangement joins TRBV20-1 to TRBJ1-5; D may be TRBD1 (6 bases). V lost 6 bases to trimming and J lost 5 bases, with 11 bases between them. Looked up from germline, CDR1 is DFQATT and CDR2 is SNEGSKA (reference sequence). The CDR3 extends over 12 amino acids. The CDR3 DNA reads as TGCAGTGCAGAGACAGGAGATCAGCCCCAGCATTTT. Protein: CSAETGDQPQHF.